This T cell receptor beta chain came from a study of immune heterogeneity within non-small cell lung tumors. Turning to the study itself: In total, the tumors were 4 squamous cell carcinomas, around 10 non-squamous carcinomas and 1 not otherwise specified.

The starting template was genomic DNA from bulk tumor, about 600 ng per sample. Several biopsies per primary tumor, spaced far apart, were taken during surgery. The cohort was untreated, with newly diagnosed non-small cell lung cancer undergoing curative surgery. Whole-study results and caveats: The study found high-frequency T-cell receptor beta clonotypes largely distinct between individual patients. Each patient's tumor sites shared recurring identical dominant CDR3 beta clonotypes, and individual sites also carried their own high-frequency clones.

Multiplex PCR amplified the TCR beta CDR3 region. Its first round ran for approximately 11 cycles with 32 V and 13 J primers. TCRdb reprocessed the multiplex PCR reads with MiXCR, giving one entry per CDR3 protein. The sample includes about 3,100 distinct CDR3 sequences, roughly a sixth of them seen just once. From germline, CDR1 is MNHNS and CDR2 SASEGT. The junction had 6 bases not matched to a gene; V was cut back by 7 bases and J by 7 bases. This CDR3 is 12 amino acids long. This clonotype ranks as large. Its antigen is not identified. The chain recombines TRBV6-1 with TRBJ1-2; TRBD1 agrees at 7 bases. The sequenced sample was lung tumor tissue. The source of this sequence is a man between 50 and 59 years old with non-small cell lung cancer. The chain's CDR3 is CASIDRAFGYTF. DNA of the CDR3: TGTGCCAGCATCGACAGGGCGTTTGGCTACACCTTC.